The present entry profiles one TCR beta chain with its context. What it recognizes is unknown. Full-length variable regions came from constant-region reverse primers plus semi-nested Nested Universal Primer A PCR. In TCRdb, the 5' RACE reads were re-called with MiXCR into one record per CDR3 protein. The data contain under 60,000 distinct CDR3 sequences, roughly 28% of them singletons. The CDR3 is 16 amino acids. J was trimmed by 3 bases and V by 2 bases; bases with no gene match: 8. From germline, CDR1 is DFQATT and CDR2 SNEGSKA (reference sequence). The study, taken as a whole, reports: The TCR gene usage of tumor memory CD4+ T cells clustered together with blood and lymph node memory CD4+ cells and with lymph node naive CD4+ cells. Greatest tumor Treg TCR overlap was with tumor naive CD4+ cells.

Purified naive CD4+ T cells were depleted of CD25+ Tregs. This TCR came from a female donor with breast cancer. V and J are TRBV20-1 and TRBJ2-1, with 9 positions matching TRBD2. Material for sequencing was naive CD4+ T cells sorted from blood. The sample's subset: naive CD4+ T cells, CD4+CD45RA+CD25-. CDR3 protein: CSARPFGTSIYNEQFF. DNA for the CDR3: TGCAGTGCTAGACCATTCGGGACTAGCATCTACAATGAGCAGTTCTTC.